This T cell receptor (beta chain) was captured in a study of blood T cell repertoires in COVID-19. As for the study in general: Collection of acute and convalescent COVID-19 samples took place in the United States, Italy and Spain.

A single count supports this clone. Original processing methods: The assay estimated nucleated cells by amplifying reference gene primers. Clones were read by immunoSEQ multiplex PCR, and TCRdb kept only the in-frame ones, dropping some. The V and J calls and clone size come from that table; D and trimming were worked out from the DNA. This sample has around 200,000 clones, with around 84% found just once. The germline V and J ends were trimmed by 3 bases and 6 bases, with 12 bases remaining between them. Germline CDR1 is LNHNV and CDR2 is YYDKDF (reference sequence). This CDR3 spans 13 amino acids. The sequence came from an elderly woman with acute or convalescent COVID-19. The specimen was peripheral blood. The chain has TRBV15 and TRBJ2-7, with a tentative D call TRBD1 (5 bases). The CDR3, as DNA: TGTGCCACCAGCAGTCACAGGCGAGCCGAGCAGTACTTC. It yields the protein CATSSHRRAEQYF.